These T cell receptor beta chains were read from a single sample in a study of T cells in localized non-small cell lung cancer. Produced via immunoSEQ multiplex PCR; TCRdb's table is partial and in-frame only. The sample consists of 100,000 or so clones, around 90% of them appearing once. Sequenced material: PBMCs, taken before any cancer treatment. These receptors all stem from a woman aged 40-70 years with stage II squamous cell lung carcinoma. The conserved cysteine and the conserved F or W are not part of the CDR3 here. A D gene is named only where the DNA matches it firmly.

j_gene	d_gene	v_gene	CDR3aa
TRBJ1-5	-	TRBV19	ASTRGGQPQH
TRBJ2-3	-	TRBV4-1	ASSQDGGSSSDTQY
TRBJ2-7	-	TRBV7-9	ASSPGTLREQY
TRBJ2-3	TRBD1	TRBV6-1	ASSGGQGNTDTQY
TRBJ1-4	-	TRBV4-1	ASSQESRPANEKLF
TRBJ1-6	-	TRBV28	ASSLLGVGLSPLH
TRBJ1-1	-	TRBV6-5	ASSKGRAGTEAF
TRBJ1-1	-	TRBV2	ASRQASPEAF
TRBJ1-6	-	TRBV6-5	ASSYSTPRGSPLH
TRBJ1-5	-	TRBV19	ASSSRRLSNQPQH
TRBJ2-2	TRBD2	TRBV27	ASSLVAGATGELF
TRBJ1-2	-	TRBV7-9	ASSPQDSYGYT
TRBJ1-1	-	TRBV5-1	ASSPREESSRTEAF
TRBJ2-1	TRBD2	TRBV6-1	ASSVAGGHNEQF
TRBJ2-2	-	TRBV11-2	ASSLGQGPGELF
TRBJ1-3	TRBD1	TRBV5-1	ASSLTGQGQGNTIY
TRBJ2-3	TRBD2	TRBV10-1	ASSETSGYTDTQY
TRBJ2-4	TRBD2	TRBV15	ATSREGFQRDGNIQY
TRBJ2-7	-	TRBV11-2	ASLRRYEQY
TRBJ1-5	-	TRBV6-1	ASSEFGNGPQH
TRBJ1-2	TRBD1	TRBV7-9	ASRQGQDSTGYT
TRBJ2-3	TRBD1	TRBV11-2	ASSLRTGTQY
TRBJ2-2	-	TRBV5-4	ASSLKVMGAAPATGELF
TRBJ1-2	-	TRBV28	ASSLLKGNYGYT
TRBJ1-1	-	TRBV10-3	AISESDDRRRAF
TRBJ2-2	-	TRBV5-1	ASSLDAGTGTGELF
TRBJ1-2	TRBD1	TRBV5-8	ASSSGGTGDNYGYT
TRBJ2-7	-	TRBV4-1	ASSQDWQLYEQY
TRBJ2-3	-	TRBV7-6	ASSFQGRGRSTDTQY
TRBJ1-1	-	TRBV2	ASSGAEGGNTEAF
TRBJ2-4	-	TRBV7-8	ASSLDRGADIQY
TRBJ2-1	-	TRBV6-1	ASSPFVRSEQF
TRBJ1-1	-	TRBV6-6	ASSYLNTEAF
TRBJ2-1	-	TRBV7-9	ASSLANGRNEQF
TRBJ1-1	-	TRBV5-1	ASSLPDGNTEAF
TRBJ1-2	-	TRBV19	ASSIDLLSRGYT
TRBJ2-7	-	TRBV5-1	ASSRGGEWSSYEQY
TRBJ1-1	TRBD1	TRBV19	ATQGQVNTEAF
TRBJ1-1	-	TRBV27	ASRLTGPWTEAF
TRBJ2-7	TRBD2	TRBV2	ASSPRGGAGEQY
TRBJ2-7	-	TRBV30	AWTEGNEQY
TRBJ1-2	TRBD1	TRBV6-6	ASSTTGVEGLGYT
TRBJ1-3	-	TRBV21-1	ASSKIRDRVRGNTIY
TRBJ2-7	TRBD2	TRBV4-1	ASSPALLALSYEQY
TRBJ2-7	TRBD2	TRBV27	ASSPSGAEQY
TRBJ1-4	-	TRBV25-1	ASSEFKDSATNEKLF
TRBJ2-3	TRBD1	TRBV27	ASSLWLAGGSDTQY
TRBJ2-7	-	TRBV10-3	AISATGPPYEQY